A selection of T cell receptor beta chains follows, all from one sample in a study of response to subunit inactivated influenza vaccine. TCRdb itself ran the RT-PCR reads through MiXCR, one entry per CDR3 protein. The sample has about 800,000 distinct CDR3 sequences; 21% are singletons. Here the sequenced sample was PBMCs from blood, taken about 5 days after vaccination. The receptor source for this set is a man in his forties or fifties who received an inactivated influenza vaccine. Both conserved end residues are part of each CDR3. D genes are given only for firm matches. A row's size may be missing; if present it is once, few, many or a size class.

V: TRBV20-1; J: TRBJ2-1; size: many; D: TRBD2; DNA: TGCAGTGCCCCCCCCCAGCGGGGGGTTTATGAGCAGTTCTTC; CDR3: CSAPPQRGVYEQFF
V: TRBV5-1; J: TRBJ1-6; size: few; D: TRBD1; DNA: TGCGCCAGCCGGGGGACAGTCAATTCACCCCTCCACTTT; CDR3: CASRGTVNSPLHF
V: TRBV12-3/TRBV12-4; J: TRBJ2-7; size: NA; D: NA; DNA: TGTGCCGGTAGGGCCCATCGCCACGAGCAGTACTTC; CDR3: CAGRAHRHEQYF
V: TRBV5-6; J: TRBJ1-5; size: NA; D: NA; DNA: TGTGCCAGCAGCTTGAGGGAAGTCAATCAGCCCCAGCATTTT; CDR3: CASSLREVNQPQHF
V: TRBV2; J: TRBJ2-2; size: few; D: NA; DNA: TGTGCCAGCAATAGAGAAGGGGACGGGGAGCTGTTTTTT; CDR3: CASNREGDGELFF
V: TRBV24-1; J: TRBJ2-5; size: NA; D: TRBD1; DNA: TGTGCCACCATGGATCCGGGACAGGGGTCCGAGACCCAGTACTTC; CDR3: CATMDPGQGSETQYF
V: TRBV29-1; J: TRBJ2-3; size: many; D: TRBD2; DNA: TGCAGCGTTGAGCGGGGGGGCACAGATACGCAGTATTTT; CDR3: CSVERGGTDTQYF
V: TRBV29-1; J: TRBJ2-5; size: many; D: TRBD1; DNA: TGCAGCGTTGACCGGACGACAGGGAACCAAGAGACCCAGTACTTC; CDR3: CSVDRTTGNQETQYF
V: TRBV6-2/TRBV6-3; J: TRBJ2-2; size: NA; D: TRBD1; DNA: TGTGCCAGCAGTTATCCCGGGACAGGGAGGACCGGGGAGCTGTTTTTT; CDR3: CASSYPGTGRTGELFF
V: TRBV19; J: TRBJ2-1; size: many; D: TRBD1; DNA: TGTGCCAGTAGTAGACCGGGACAGGGGGACAATGAGCAGTTCTTC; CDR3: CASSRPGQGDNEQFF
V: TRBV25-1; J: TRBJ2-1; size: NA; D: NA; DNA: TGTGCCAGCAGTAAATTACGGGGACAGCAGTTCTTC; CDR3: CASSKLRGQQFF
V: TRBV5-1; J: TRBJ2-2; size: few; D: TRBD1; DNA: TGCGCCAGCAGCCTCAGACAGGGACGGGGCACCGGGGAGCTGTTTTTT; CDR3: CASSLRQGRGTGELFF
V: TRBV7-2; J: TRBJ2-3; size: NA; D: TRBD2; DNA: TGTGCCAGCAGCTTAGCGCTCGGGACTAGCGGGGGTTCAGATACGCAGTATTTT; CDR3: CASSLALGTSGGSDTQYF
V: TRBV12-3/TRBV12-4; J: TRBJ1-5; size: NA; D: NA; DNA: TGTGCCAGCAGTCTAGGGATGGACGCAGGAGGAGAGCCCCAGCATTTT; CDR3: CASSLGMDAGGEPQHF
V: TRBV7-2; J: TRBJ2-1; size: few; D: NA; DNA: TGTGCCAGCAGCTTCCTCGGAGGGGTATCCTACAATGAGCAGTTCTTC; CDR3: CASSFLGGVSYNEQFF
V: TRBV20-1; J: TRBJ2-4; size: NA; D: TRBD1; DNA: TGCAGTGCTGAGGACAGGGGGCGCTTTGCCAAAAACATTCAGTACTTC; CDR3: CSAEDRGRFAKNIQYF
V: TRBV20-1; J: TRBJ2-5; size: NA; D: NA; DNA: TGCAGTGCTAGGGAAACCCTCTTGGAGACCCAGTACTTC; CDR3: CSARETLLETQYF
V: TRBV5-1; J: TRBJ2-5; size: NA; D: TRBD2; DNA: TGCGCCAGCAGTGCCGGGACTAGCGGGGGGCAATATCAAGAGACCCAGTACTTC; CDR3: CASSAGTSGGQYQETQYF
V: TRBV5-1; J: TRBJ1-4; size: once; D: TRBD1; DNA: TGCGCCAGCAGGAGGACAGGGAACGAAAAACTGTTTTTT; CDR3: CASRRTGNEKLFF
V: TRBV5-1; J: TRBJ1-1; size: NA; D: TRBD1; DNA: TGCGCCAGCAGCTCACCAGGGGGCCGCATGAACACTGAAGCTTTCTTT; CDR3: CASSSPGGRMNTEAFF
V: TRBV2; J: TRBJ2-1; size: NA; D: NA; DNA: TGTGCCAGCAACCCTACCCGGGGCCATGAGCAGTTCTTC; CDR3: CASNPTRGHEQFF
V: TRBV29-1; J: TRBJ1-2; size: few; D: NA; DNA: TGCAGCGTTGAAGATCTTTGGGGGACCAACTATGGCTACACCTTC; CDR3: CSVEDLWGTNYGYTF